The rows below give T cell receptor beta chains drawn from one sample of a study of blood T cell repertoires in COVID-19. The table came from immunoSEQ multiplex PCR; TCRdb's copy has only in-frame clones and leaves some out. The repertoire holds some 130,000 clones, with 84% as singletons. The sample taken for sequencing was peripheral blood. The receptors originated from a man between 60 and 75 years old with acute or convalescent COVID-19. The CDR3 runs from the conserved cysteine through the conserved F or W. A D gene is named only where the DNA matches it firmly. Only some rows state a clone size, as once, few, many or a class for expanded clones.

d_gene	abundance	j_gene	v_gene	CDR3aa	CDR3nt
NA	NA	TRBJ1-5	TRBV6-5	CASSIQSNQPQHF	TGTGCCAGCAGCATACAGAGCAATCAGCCCCAGCATTTT
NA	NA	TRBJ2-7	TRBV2	CASSEGAPVYEQYF	TGTGCCAGCAGTGAGGGAGCCCCAGTCTACGAGCAGTACTTC
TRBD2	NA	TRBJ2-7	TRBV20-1	CSASVAGGYSYEQYF	TGCAGTGCTAGTGTCGCGGGAGGTTACTCCTACGAGCAGTACTTC
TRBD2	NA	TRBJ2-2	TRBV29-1	CSVSDPGLAGAGELFF	TGCAGCGTCTCAGACCCGGGACTAGCGGGAGCCGGGGAGCTGTTTTTT
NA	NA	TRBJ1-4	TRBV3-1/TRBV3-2	CASSQGQGTTNEKLFF	TGTGCCAGCAGCCAGGGGCAGGGCACAACTAATGAAAAACTGTTTTTT
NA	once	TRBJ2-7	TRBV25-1	CASSVPRGRRGRSYEQYF	TGTGCCAGCAGTGTTCCAAGGGGAAGGAGGGGACGGTCCTACGAGCAGTACTTC
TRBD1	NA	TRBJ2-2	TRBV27	CASSLLGRRGQVNTGELFF	TGTGCCAGCAGTTTATTGGGTCGGAGGGGACAGGTGAACACCGGGGAGCTGTTTTTT
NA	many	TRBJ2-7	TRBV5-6	CASSYQGMEQYF	TGTGCCAGCAGCTATCAGGGTATGGAGCAGTACTTC
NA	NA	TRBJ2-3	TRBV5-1	CASSLFSQGWTDTQYF	TGCGCCAGCAGCTTGTTTAGCCAGGGTTGGACAGATACGCAGTATTTT
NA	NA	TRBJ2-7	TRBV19	CASSIGSGFKPYEQYF	TGTGCCAGTAGTATAGGTTCCGGGTTTAAGCCCTACGAGCAGTACTTC
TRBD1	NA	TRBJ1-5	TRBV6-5	CASSRGDRVAPQHF	TGTGCCAGCAGCCGCGGGGACAGGGTAGCGCCCCAGCATTTT
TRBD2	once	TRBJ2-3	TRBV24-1	CATSDATSGISTDTQYF	TGTGCCACCAGTGACGCCACTAGCGGGATTTCCACAGATACGCAGTATTTT
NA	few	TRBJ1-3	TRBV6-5	CASRQGGSGNTIYF	TGTGCCAGCAGACAAGGGGGATCTGGAAACACCATATATTTT
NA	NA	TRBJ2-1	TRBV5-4	CASSPGLQGYNEQFF	TGTGCCAGCAGCCCGGGCCTACAGGGTTACAATGAGCAGTTCTTC
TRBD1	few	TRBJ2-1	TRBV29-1	CSVEPQGEEGNEQFF	TGCAGCGTTGAACCACAGGGGGAGGAGGGAAATGAGCAGTTCTTC
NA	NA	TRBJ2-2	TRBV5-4	CASSTNTGELFF	TGTGCCAGCAGTACGAACACCGGGGAGCTGTTTTTT
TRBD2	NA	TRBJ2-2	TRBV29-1	CSVGLAGNTGELFF	TGCAGCGTTGGACTAGCGGGTAACACCGGGGAGCTGTTTTTT
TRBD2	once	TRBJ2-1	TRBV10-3	CAIGTRGDNEQFF	TGTGCCATCGGGACTAGGGGGGACAATGAGCAGTTCTTC
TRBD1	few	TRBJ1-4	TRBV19	CASSMETGGDEKLFF	TGTGCCAGTAGTATGGAAACAGGGGGGGATGAAAAACTGTTTTTT
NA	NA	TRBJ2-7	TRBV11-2	CASSLGIGISPYEQYF	TGTGCCAGCAGCTTAGGAATCGGGATCAGTCCCTACGAGCAGTACTTC